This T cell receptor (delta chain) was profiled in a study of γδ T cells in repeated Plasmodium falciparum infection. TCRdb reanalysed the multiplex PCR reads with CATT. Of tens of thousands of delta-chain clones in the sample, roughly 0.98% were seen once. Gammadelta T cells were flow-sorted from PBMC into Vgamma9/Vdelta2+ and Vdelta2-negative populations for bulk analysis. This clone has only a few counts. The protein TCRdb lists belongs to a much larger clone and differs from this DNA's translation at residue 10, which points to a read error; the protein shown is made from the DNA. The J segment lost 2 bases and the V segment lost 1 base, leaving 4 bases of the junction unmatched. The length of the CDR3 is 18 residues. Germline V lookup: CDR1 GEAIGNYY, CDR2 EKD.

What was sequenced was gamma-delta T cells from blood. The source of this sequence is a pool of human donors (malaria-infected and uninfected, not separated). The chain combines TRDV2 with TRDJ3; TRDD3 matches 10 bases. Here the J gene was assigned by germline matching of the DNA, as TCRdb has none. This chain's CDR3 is CACDTGGYQPWDTRQMFF. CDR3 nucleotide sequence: TGTGCCTGTGACACTGGGGGATACCAGCCCTGGGACACCCGACAGATGTTTTTC.